The sequence of this T cell receptor beta chain was determined in a study of shared clonotypes between healthy human individuals. Study results and caveats: Clonotypes shared by all four donors outscored non-shared clonotypes in generation probability. Clonotype sharing levels among donors were expected to vary with sequencing depth. The researchers took only blood, and tissue repertoires probably look different. A limitation of the genetic and exposure-history diversity represented arose from few donors.

CDR1 SNHLY and CDR2 FYNNEI come from the germline V gene. V was cut by 5 bases and J by 2 bases, with 9 bases left in between. The CDR3 runs 13 residues. This clone was seen a single time. Its antigen is not known. Only in-frame clones appear in the TCRdb table, and some are missing; sequencing was by immunoSEQ multiplex PCR. Of 600,000 to 800,000 clones listed, roughly two thirds were seen once; the top ten hold more than 1.5%. The chain couples TRBV2 to TRBJ1-1; the D is unclear. The source material was memory CD4+ T cells sorted from blood. The subset here: CD45RA-negative fraction. The source of this sequence is a woman between 25 and 40 years old in good health. CDR3 sequence (DNA): TGTGCCAGCAGTATGCAAATAAACACTGAAGCTTTCTTT. It specifies CASSMQINTEAFF.